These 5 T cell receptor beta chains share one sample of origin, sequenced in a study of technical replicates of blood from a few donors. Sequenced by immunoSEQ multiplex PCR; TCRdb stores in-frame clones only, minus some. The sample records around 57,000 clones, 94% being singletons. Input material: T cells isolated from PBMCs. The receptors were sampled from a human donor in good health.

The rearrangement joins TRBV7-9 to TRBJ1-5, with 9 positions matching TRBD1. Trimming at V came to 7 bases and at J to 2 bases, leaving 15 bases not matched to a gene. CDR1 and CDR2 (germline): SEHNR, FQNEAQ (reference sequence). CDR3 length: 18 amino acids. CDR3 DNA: TGTGCCAGCATCAATACGGGACAGGGAACCGGCGGCAATCAGCCCCAGCATTTT. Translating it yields CASINTGQGTGGNQPQHF.

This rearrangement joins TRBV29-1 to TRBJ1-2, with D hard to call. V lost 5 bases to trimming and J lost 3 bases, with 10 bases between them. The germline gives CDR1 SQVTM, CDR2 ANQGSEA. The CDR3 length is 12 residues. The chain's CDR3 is CSVRVGDYGYTF. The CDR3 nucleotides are TGCAGCGTTCGAGTCGGGGACTATGGCTACACCTTC.

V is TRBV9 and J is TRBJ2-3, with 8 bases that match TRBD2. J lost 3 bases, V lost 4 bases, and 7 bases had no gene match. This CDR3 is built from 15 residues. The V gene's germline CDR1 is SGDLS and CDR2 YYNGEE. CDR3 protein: CASSLLSGATDTQYF. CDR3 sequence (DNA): TGTGCCAGCAGCCTCCTTAGCGGGGCGACAGATACGCAGTATTTT.

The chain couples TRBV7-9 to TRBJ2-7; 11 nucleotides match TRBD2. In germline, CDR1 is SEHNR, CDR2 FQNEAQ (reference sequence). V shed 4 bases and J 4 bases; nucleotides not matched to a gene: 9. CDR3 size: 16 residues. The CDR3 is CASSYVTSGTVYEQYF. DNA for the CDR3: TGTGCCAGCAGCTATGTGACTAGCGGGACTGTGTACGAGCAGTACTTC.

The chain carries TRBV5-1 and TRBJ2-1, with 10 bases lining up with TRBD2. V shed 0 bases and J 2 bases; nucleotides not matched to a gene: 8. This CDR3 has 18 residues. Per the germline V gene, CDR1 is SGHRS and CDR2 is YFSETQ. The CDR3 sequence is CASSLGLAGVGAYNEQFF. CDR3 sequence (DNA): TGCGCCAGCAGCTTGGGGCTAGCGGGAGTGGGCGCCTACAATGAGCAGTTCTTC.